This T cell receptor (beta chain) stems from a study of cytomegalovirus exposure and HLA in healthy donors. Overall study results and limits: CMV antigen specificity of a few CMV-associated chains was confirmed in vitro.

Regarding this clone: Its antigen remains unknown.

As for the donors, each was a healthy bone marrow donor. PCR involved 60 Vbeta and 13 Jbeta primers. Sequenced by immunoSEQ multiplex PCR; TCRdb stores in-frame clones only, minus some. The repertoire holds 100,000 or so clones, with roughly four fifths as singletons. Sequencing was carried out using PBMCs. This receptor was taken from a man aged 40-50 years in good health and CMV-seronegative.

The CDR3 is CASSLRQVNTEAFF. The CDR3 DNA sequence: TGTGCCAGCAGCCTGCGACAGGTGAACACTGAAGCTTTCTTT. The J gene is TRBJ1-1, the V gene TRBV7-8, with D possibly matching TRBD1 (6 bases). There are 14 residues in the CDR3. CDR1 SGHVS and CDR2 FQNEAQ come from the germline V gene. V lost 5 bases to trimming and J lost 0 bases, with 10 bases between them. The entire variable domain, with the rest obtained from reference TRBV7-8 and TRBJ1-1, is as follows: GAGVSQSPRYKVAKRGQDVALRCDPISGHVSLFWYQQALGQGPEFLTYFQNEAQLDKSGLPSDRFFAERPEGSVSTLKIQRTQQEDSAVYLCASSLRQVNTEAFFGQGTRLTVV.